This T cell receptor beta chain comes out of a study of human T cells and chemical hapten exposure. Overall study context: Sensitization involved placing 2% DPC onto a 2 cm by 2 cm region of upper inner arm skin.

V lost 1 base and J lost 1, with 10 bases in between. The CDR3 covers 15 residues. Germline loops: CDR1 MNHEY, CDR2 SMNVEV (reference sequence). Regarding the study as a whole: There was alopecia in the donors, so their immune response may differ from that of healthy people. The study found expanded TCRs formed significantly more large CDR3 similarity clusters than controls.

TCRdb recomputed calls from the RACE reads with MiXCR, one row per CDR3 protein. The sample consists of around 380,000 distinct CDR3 sequences, around 5% of them appearing once. On this clonotype itself: Its antigen is not identified.

This sample's time point: patch test 1, 2 weeks after DPC sensitization. Treatment defined: therapeutic diphenylcyclopropenone sensitization with weekly scalp DPC. Total RNA came from unfractionated whole blood. V gene TRBV27 combines with J gene TRBJ1-1; D unclear. The sequence was collected from a woman in her 50s with alopecia areata. Some clones in this sample may be carry-over from other donors' samples. The starting material was whole blood, obtained in connection with sensitization to the hapten diphenylcyclopropenone (DPC). The CDR3 region is CASSLYLGSNTEAFF. The CDR3 DNA is TGTGCCAGCAGTTTATATTTAGGGTCGAACACTGAAGCTTTCTTT.